This T cell receptor beta chain was identified during a study of T cells in Graves' hyperthyroidism and ophthalmopathy. In its sample, this clonotype was seen many times. The CDR3 extends over 17 amino acids. Per the germline V gene, CDR1 is SGHAT and CDR2 is FQNNGV. The J segment lost 4 bases and the V segment lost 5 bases, leaving 14 bases of the junction unmatched. What was amplified from RNA transcripts were TCR beta CDR3 regions. The HTBI primer set was used in a first-round RT-PCR of the TCR CDR3. Each CDR3 protein is one row after TCRdb ran MiXCR on the multiplex PCR reads. The repertoire consists of roughly 180,000 distinct CDR3 sequences, with less than 10% occurring once and the leading ten covering more than 20%.

This clonotype was obtained from a woman aged 18-29 years with Graves' hyperthyroidism that later progressed to Graves' ophthalmopathy. The sequenced sample was blood. V and J are TRBV11-2 and TRBJ1-1, with 9 bases that match TRBD1. In DNA, the CDR3 is TGTGCCAGCAGCCTGCACCGGGACAGGGCTTTGGGCACTGAAGCTTTCTTT. It encodes CASSLHRDRALGTEAFF.